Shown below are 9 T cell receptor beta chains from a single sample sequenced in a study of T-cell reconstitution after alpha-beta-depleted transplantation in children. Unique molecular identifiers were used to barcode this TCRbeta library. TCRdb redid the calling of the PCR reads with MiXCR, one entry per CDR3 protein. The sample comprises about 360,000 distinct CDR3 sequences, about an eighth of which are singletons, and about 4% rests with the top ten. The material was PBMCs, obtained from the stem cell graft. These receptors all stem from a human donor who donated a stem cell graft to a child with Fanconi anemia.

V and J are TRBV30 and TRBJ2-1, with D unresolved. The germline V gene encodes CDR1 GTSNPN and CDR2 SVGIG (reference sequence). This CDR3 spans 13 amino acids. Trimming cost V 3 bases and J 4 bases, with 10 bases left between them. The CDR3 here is CAWSEDTYNEQFF. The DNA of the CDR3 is TGTGCCTGGAGCGAAGACACTTACAATGAGCAGTTCTTC.

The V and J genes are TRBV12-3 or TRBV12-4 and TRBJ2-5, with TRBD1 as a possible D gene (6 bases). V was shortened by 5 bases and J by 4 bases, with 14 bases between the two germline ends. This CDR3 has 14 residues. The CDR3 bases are TGTGCCAGCAGTGAGGGGGTTTGGGGAGAGACCCAGTACTTC. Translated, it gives CASSEGVWGETQYF.

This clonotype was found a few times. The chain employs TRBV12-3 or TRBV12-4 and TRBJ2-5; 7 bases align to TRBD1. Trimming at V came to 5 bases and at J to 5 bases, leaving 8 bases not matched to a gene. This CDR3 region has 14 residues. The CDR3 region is CASSGTGAPETQYF. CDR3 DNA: TGTGCCAGCAGTGGCACAGGGGCCCCGGAGACCCAGTACTTC.

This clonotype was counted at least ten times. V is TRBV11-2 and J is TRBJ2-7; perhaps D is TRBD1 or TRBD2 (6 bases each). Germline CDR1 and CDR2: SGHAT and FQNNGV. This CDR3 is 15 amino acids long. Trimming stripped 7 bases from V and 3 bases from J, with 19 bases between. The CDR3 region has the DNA TGTGCCAGCACCGTGGATCCGGGGGCACGCTACGAGCAGTACTTC. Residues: CASTVDPGARYEQYF.

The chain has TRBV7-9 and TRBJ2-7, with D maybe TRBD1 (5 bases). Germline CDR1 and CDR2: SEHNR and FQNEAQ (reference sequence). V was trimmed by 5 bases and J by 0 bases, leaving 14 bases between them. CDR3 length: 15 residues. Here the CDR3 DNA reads TGTGCCAGCAGCACCGGACAAGTCTCCTCCTACGAGCAGTACTTC. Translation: CASSTGQVSSYEQYF.

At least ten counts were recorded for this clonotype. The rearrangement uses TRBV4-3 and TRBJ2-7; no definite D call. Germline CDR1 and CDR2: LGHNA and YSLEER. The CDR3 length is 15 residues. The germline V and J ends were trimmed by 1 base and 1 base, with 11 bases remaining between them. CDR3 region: CASSQGLGISYEQYF. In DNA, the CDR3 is TGCGCCAGCAGCCAAGGCCTGGGTATTTCCTACGAGCAGTACTTC.

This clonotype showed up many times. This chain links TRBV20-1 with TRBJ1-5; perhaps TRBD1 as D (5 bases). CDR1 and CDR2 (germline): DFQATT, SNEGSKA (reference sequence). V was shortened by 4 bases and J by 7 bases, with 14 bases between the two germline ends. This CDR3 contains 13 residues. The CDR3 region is CSAKDSAGQPQHF. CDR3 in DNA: TGCAGTGCTAAAGACAGCGCCGGGCAGCCCCAGCATTTT.

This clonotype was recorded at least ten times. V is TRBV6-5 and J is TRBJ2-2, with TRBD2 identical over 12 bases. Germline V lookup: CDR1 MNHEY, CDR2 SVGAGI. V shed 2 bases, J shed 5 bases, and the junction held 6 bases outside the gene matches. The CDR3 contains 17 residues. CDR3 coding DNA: TGTGCCAGCAGTTACCCAACCGGGACTAGCGGGACCGGGGAGCTGTTTTTT. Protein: CASSYPTGTSGTGELFF.

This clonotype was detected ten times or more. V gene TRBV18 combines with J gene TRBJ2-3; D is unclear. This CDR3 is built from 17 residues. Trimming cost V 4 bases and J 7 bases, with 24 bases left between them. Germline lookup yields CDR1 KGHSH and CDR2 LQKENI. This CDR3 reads CASSRRDQETRPNTQYF. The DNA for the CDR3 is TGTGCCAGCTCACGACGTGATCAGGAGACCCGTCCAAATACGCAGTATTTT. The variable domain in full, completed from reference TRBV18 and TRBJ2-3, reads NAGVMQNPRHLVRRRGQEARLRCSPMKGHSHVYWYRQLPEEGLKFMVYLQKENIIDESGMPKERFSAEFPKEGPSILRIQQVVRGDSAAYFCASSRRDQETRPNTQYFGPGTRLTVL.